This T cell receptor (beta chain) was recorded in a study of Ad26.COV2.S vaccination and SARS-CoV-2 variants. The CDR3 covers 12 residues. V lost 3 bases and J lost 10, with 7 bases in between. Treatment reported: over 15 received Ad26.COV2.S at low or high dose, single or two shots; 5 received placebo; per-sample allocation not given. Sampling was done on day 63 after the first vaccine or placebo injection. The method was immunoSEQ multiplex PCR; TCRdb's version includes in-frame clones alone and lacks a portion of them. The sample contains about 420,000 clones, around 89% of which appear only once.

This chain joins TRBV12-3 or TRBV12-4 and TRBJ1-6, with a tentative D call TRBD1 (5 bases). The sequence was collected from a person aged 18-65 years who received the Ad26.COV2.S COVID-19 vaccine or a placebo. The source was peripheral blood, collected in a trial of Ad26.COV2.S vaccine versus placebo. The CDR3 DNA reads as TGTGCCAGCAGTTTGGGGCTGTCACCCCTCCACTTT. Translating it yields CASSLGLSPLHF.